Each of the 32 T cell receptor beta chains below was sequenced from the same sample in a study of blood T cell repertoires in COVID-19. Sequencing was performed with immunoSEQ multiplex PCR; in TCRdb, only in-frame clones are kept and a portion is missing. The sample lists 170,000 or so clones, 65% to 90% seen once, with over 7.5% in the top ten. Input material: peripheral blood. Receptor source: a man in his fifties with active or convalescent COVID-19.

The chain is built from TRBV25-1 and TRBJ1-2, with TRBD1 matching 12 bases. J gave up 7 bases and V 3 bases, and 3 bases lay outside the gene matches. From germline, CDR1 is MGHDK and CDR2 SYGVNS. This CDR3 has 14 amino acids. The CDR3 coding sequence is TGTGCCAGCAGTGATTGGGACAGGGGGCCTGGCTACACCTTC. Residues: CASSDWDRGPGYTF.

The chain couples TRBV4-1 to TRBJ1-2; D may be TRBD1 (6 bases). The germline V and J ends were trimmed by 1 base and 2 bases, with 20 bases remaining between them. This CDR3 is 18 amino acids long. CDR1 is MGHRA and CDR2 is YSYEKL in the germline V gene. In DNA, the CDR3 is TGCGCCAGCAGCCAAGTTTATCTGTCCGCAGGGGCAAACTATGGCTACACCTTC. It encodes CASSQVYLSAGANYGYTF.

The genes are TRBV6-5 and TRBJ1-6; maybe TRBD1 (6 bases). Per the germline V gene, CDR1 is MNHEY and CDR2 is SVGAGI. V was cut by 4 bases and J by 4 bases, with 14 bases left in between. This CDR3 contains 16 residues. For the CDR3, the DNA is TGTGCCAGCAGTTTTGGACAGCAACTGTATAATTCACCCCTCCACTTT. This sequence encodes CASSFGQQLYNSPLHF.

J is TRBJ1-2 and V is TRBV5-6, with TRBD1 as a possible D gene (6 bases). V was clipped by 4 bases and J by 4 bases, with 14 bases between them. CDR3 length equals 14 residues. Germline assignment: CDR1 SGHDT and CDR2 YYEEEE. The CDR3 reads CASSPGGGVYGYTF. CDR3 nucleotide sequence: TGTGCCAGCAGCCCTGGAGGGGGGGTCTATGGCTACACCTTC. The variable domain in full, completed from reference TRBV5-6 and TRBJ1-2, reads DAGVTQSPTHLIKTRGQQVTLRCSPKSGHDTVSWYQQALGQGPQFIFQYYEEEERQRGNFPDRFSGHQFPNYSSELNVNALLLGDSALYLCASSPGGGVYGYTFGSGTRLTVV.

The gene calls are TRBV5-1 and TRBJ1-1, with D possibly matching TRBD1 (6 bases). CDR1 and CDR2 from the germline V gene are SGHRS and YFSETQ. The CDR3 extends over 14 amino acids. The V end was cut by 4 bases, the J end by 3 bases, with 13 bases between. The CDR3 DNA reads as TGCGCCAGCAGCCCACAGGGTGGCTACACTGAAGCTTTCTTT. It encodes CASSPQGGYTEAFF.

The rearrangement links TRBV7-9 to TRBJ1-2, with 7 bases that match TRBD1. The CDR3 sequence is 14 residues long. V gave up 4 bases and J gave up 3 bases; unmatched junction bases: 5. CDR1 SEHNR and CDR2 FQNEAQ come from the germline V gene (reference sequence). The CDR3 DNA reads as TGTGCCAGCAGCTCACAGGGGCGCCACTATGGCTACACCTTC. This gives the protein CASSSQGRHYGYTF.

This chain uses TRBV15 with TRBJ1-5; no reliable D call. The germline V and J ends were trimmed by 3 bases and 1 base, with 10 bases remaining between them. This CDR3 spans 15 amino acids. CDR1 and CDR2 from the germline V gene are LNHNV and YYDKDF (reference sequence). The CDR3 here is CATSSGVFSNQPQHF. The CDR3 nucleotides read TGTGCCACCAGCAGCGGGGTCTTCAGCAATCAGCCCCAGCATTTT. Complete variable domain (other parts from reference TRBV15 and TRBJ1-5): DAMVIQNPRYQVTQFGKPVTLSCSQTLNHNVMYWYQQKSSQAPKLLFHYYDKDFNNEADTPDNFQSRRPNTSFCFLDIRSPGLGDTAMYLCATSSGVFSNQPQHFGDGTRLSIL.

The chain's CDR3 is CASSQDRRGGGETQYF. The CDR3 DNA follows: TGCGCCAGCAGCCAAGATCGAAGAGGGGGCGGTGAGACCCAGTACTTC. The chain couples TRBV4-1 to TRBJ2-5; 7 bases are shared with TRBD1. The V gene end was trimmed by 0 bases and the J gene end by 5 bases; junction bases not matched to a gene: 9. The CDR3 extends over 16 amino acids. Germline V CDR1 and CDR2: MGHRA, YSYEKL.

The rearrangement links TRBV28 to TRBJ2-5, with TRBD1 matching over 9 bases. Germline CDR1 is MDHEN and CDR2 is SYDVKM. The CDR3 runs to 16 residues. Trimming at V came to 2 bases and at J to 2 bases, leaving 6 bases not matched to a gene. The CDR3 nucleotides are TGTGCCAGCAGTTTAAGCCAGACAGGGGGGCAAGAGACCCAGTACTTC. It codes for CASSLSQTGGQETQYF.

In this sample, this clone turned up many times. The chain couples TRBV25-1 to TRBJ1-2, with D unresolved. The V and J ends lost 2 bases and 4 bases respectively, with 8 bases between them. The CDR3 is 13 amino acids. Germline V CDR1 and CDR2: MGHDK, SYGVNS. The DNA of the CDR3 is TGTGCCAGCAGTGAAACCCTGCGCTATGGCTACACCTTC. It translates to CASSETLRYGYTF.

This rearrangement joins TRBV3-1 (or the pseudogene TRBV3-2) to TRBJ2-2; the D gene is possibly TRBD2 (6 bases). This CDR3 has 15 residues. Germline V CDR1 and CDR2: LGHDT, YNNKEL (reference sequence). V shed 4 bases and J shed 5 bases, with 14 bases lying between them. The CDR3 DNA reads as TGTGCCAGCAGCCGCCGACTAGTCTTGACCGGGGAGCTGTTTTTT. Residues: CASSRRLVLTGELFF.

J is TRBJ2-5 and V is TRBV6-5; D is perhaps TRBD2 (7 bases). V lost 7 bases to trimming and J lost 5 bases, with 17 bases between them. The CDR3 consists of 14 residues. CDR1 and CDR2 from the germline V gene are MNHEY and SVGAGI. CDR3 sequence: CASTLGGAIETQYF. The CDR3 DNA is TGTGCCAGCACCTTGGGGGGGGCGATCGAGACCCAGTACTTC.

The V call is TRBV6-5, the J call TRBJ1-5; D may be TRBD1 (6 bases). The ends were cut back, 7 bases at V and 4 bases at J, with 14 bases in the middle. The CDR3 covers 14 residues. Germline CDR1 is MNHEY and CDR2 is SVGAGI. CDR3 amino acids: CASIRDKPNQPQHF. Written as DNA, the CDR3 is TGTGCCAGCATAAGGGACAAACCTAATCAGCCCCAGCATTTT.

This chain uses TRBV19 with TRBJ2-2; D might be TRBD1 (6 bases). The CDR3 totals 17 residues. Trimming left V 1 base short and J 0 bases short, with 12 bases between. The germline gives CDR1 LNHDA, CDR2 SQIVND (reference sequence). The CDR3 is CASSIATGFTNTGELFF. CDR3 DNA: TGTGCCAGTAGTATAGCGACAGGATTCACGAACACCGGGGAGCTGTTTTTT.

The chain is built from TRBV5-1 and TRBJ2-1; 9 bases map to TRBD2. Unmatched junction bases numbered 11, after V lost 2 bases and J lost 8 bases. The CDR3 loop spans 16 amino acids. Germline CDR1 reads SGHRS; CDR2 reads YFSETQ. Here the CDR3 reads CASSFAGRGGLDEQFF. The CDR3 DNA sequence: TGCGCCAGCAGCTTTGCCGGGCGGGGGGGCCTCGATGAGCAGTTCTTC.

The rearrangement uses TRBV19 and TRBJ1-1; 9 bases are a match to TRBD1. V lost 5 bases and J lost 0; bases outside the gene matches: 7. There are 16 residues in the CDR3. Germline lookup yields CDR1 LNHDA and CDR2 SQIVND (reference sequence). The CDR3 region has the DNA TGTGCCAGTAGTTCGGGACAGGGTTATATGAACACTGAAGCTTTCTTT. Protein sequence: CASSSGQGYMNTEAFF.

The CDR3 spells CASSPQGVGELFF. The DNA for the CDR3 is TGTGCCAGCAGCCCACAGGGGGTCGGGGAGCTGTTTTTT. The chain uses TRBV7-2 and TRBJ2-2; 8 nucleotides agree with TRBD1. V lost 5 bases and J lost 7; bases outside the gene matches: 3. The CDR3 contains 13 residues. Germline CDR1 is SGHTA and CDR2 is FQGNSA.

CDR3 nucleotide sequence: TGTGCCAGCAGCTTAGACGAGGGGGCCGGGGAGCTGTTTTTT. Protein sequence: CASSLDEGAGELFF. V usage is TRBV11-3 and J usage is TRBJ2-2; weak D call: TRBD1 (6 bases). The V gene's germline CDR1 is SGHNT and CDR2 YENEEA. The CDR3 totals 14 residues. Deletions cut 0 bases from V and 6 bases from J, with 8 bases between.

The rearrangement links TRBV7-2 to TRBJ1-2; D ambiguous. The CDR3 sequence is 14 residues long. From germline, CDR1 is SGHTA and CDR2 FQGNSA. Deletions cut 4 bases from V and 8 bases from J, with 17 bases between. The CDR3 nucleotides are TGTGCCAGCAGCTCCGGGAGCCGCGAGGCAGGCTACACCTTC. It translates to CASSSGSREAGYTF.

The chain carries TRBV12-5 and TRBJ2-7; D possibly corresponds to TRBD2 (5 bases). Per the germline V gene, CDR1 is LGHNT and CDR2 is FRNRAP. V lost 2 bases, J lost 5 bases, and 13 bases lay in between. This CDR3 contains 14 residues. CDR3 sequence: CASGLNDGKDEQYF. CDR3 sequence (DNA): TGTGCTAGTGGTTTGAACGACGGGAAGGACGAGCAGTACTTC.

The rearrangement uses TRBV7-2 and TRBJ1-6; 8 bases map to TRBD1. Germline assignment: CDR1 SGHTA and CDR2 FQGNSA. The CDR3 is 16 amino acids. J lost 4 bases, V lost 4 bases, and 6 bases had no gene match. Here the CDR3 DNA reads TGTGCCAGCAGCTCTCGGACAGGGCAGTATAATTCACCCCTCCACTTT. Residues: CASSSRTGQYNSPLHF. Supplemented by reference TRBV7-2 and TRBJ1-6, the full variable domain reads GAGVSQSPSNKVTEKGKDVELRCDPISGHTALYWYRQSLGQGLEFLIYFQGNSAPDKSGLPSDRFSAERTGGSVSTLTIQRTQQEDSAVYLCASSSRTGQYNSPLHFGNGTRLTVT.

The V and J genes are TRBV11-2 and TRBJ1-1; possible D gene TRBD1, 6 bases. The CDR3 loop spans 14 amino acids. V was trimmed by 4 bases and J by 8 bases, leaving 17 bases between them. Germline values: CDR1 SGHAT, CDR2 FQNNGV. The CDR3 is CASSSNRAVSEAFF. DNA for the CDR3: TGTGCCAGCAGCTCCAACAGGGCTGTCAGCGAAGCTTTCTTT.

This clone has only one observation. J is TRBJ1-2 and V is TRBV29-1; D unresolved. Germline values: CDR1 SQVTM, CDR2 ANQGSEA. Deletions cut 6 bases from V and 0 bases from J, with 14 bases between. There are 14 residues in the CDR3. CDR3 bases: TGCAGCGTCGAATTCCCAGCGGCTAACTATGGCTACACCTTC. Translation: CSVEFPAANYGYTF.

This chain links TRBV19 with TRBJ1-4; D is ambiguous. CDR1 and CDR2 (germline): LNHDA, SQIVND (reference sequence). This CDR3 is 14 amino acids long. The ends were cut back, 3 bases at V and 6 bases at J, with 11 bases in the middle. The CDR3 bases are TGTGCCAGTAGTATTTTCATAGAAGATGAAAAACTGTTTTTT. Protein product: CASSIFIEDEKLFF.

The rearrangement uses TRBV5-5 and TRBJ2-1; tentatively, D is TRBD2 (5 bases). With 4 bases removed from V and 0 bases from J, the gap between germline ends came to 11 bases. The germline V gene has CDR1 SGHKS and CDR2 YYEKEE (reference sequence). This CDR3 is built from 15 residues. This chain's CDR3 is CASSPSPNSYNEQFF. DNA of the CDR3: TGTGCCAGCAGCCCTAGCCCAAACTCCTACAATGAGCAGTTCTTC.

The chain employs TRBV19 and TRBJ1-2; 8 bases align to TRBD1. This CDR3 spans 14 amino acids. The V segment lost 6 bases and the J segment 4 bases; nucleotides outside the gene matches: 7. From germline, CDR1 is LNHDA and CDR2 SQIVND (reference sequence). For the CDR3, the DNA is TGTGCCAGTAGAATGACAGGGGAGAGCTATGGCTACACCTTC. It yields the protein CASRMTGESYGYTF.

The chain combines TRBV13 with TRBJ1-1; no firm D call. Trimming took off 3 bases at V and 0 bases at J, with 11 bases between the two ends. Germline V gives CDR1 PRHDT, CDR2 FYEKMQ (reference sequence). The CDR3 sequence is 15 residues long. The DNA for the CDR3 is TGTGCCAGCAGCTTCGGTGGCGGTATGAACACTGAAGCTTTCTTT. Encoded protein: CASSFGGGMNTEAFF.

The chain is built from TRBV2 and TRBJ1-1; 7 bases map to TRBD1. Germline lookup yields CDR1 SNHLY and CDR2 FYNNEI. V gave up 7 bases and J gave up 7 bases; unmatched junction bases: 9. CDR3 size: 13 residues. The CDR3 DNA sequence: TGTGCCAGCATCGACCAGGGGGATGGTGAAGCTTTCTTT. Protein sequence: CASIDQGDGEAFF.

This clone was seen a few times. The chain recombines TRBV4-1 with TRBJ1-6; D perhaps matches TRBD1 (6 bases). The germline V and J ends were trimmed by 0 bases and 9 bases, with 15 bases remaining between them. The CDR3 extends over 16 amino acids. CDR1 and CDR2 from the germline V gene are MGHRA and YSYEKL. In nucleotides, the CDR3 is TGCGCCAGCAGCCAAGAATCCGACAGGAGGACTTCACCCCTCCACTTT. Amino acids: CASSQESDRRTSPLHF.

The V and J genes are TRBV19 and TRBJ2-1; possibly TRBD2 for D (6 bases). The V end was cut by 4 bases, the J end by 4 bases, with 11 bases between. The length of the CDR3 is 14 residues. Germline V gives CDR1 LNHDA, CDR2 SQIVND (reference sequence). CDR3: CASSRDWKYNEQFF. For the CDR3, the DNA is TGTGCCAGTAGTAGGGACTGGAAATACAATGAGCAGTTCTTC.

The chain uses TRBV13 and TRBJ1-4; D is undetermined. The CDR3 is made up of 18 amino acids. The germline CDR1 and CDR2 sequences are PRHDT and FYEKMQ (reference sequence). With 4 bases removed from V and 0 bases from J, the gap between germline ends came to 18 bases. The DNA of the CDR3 is TGTGCCAGCAGCTCCCTCGACACCCGCACAACAACTAATGAAAAACTGTTTTTT. Translated: CASSSLDTRTTTNEKLFF.

This clone was observed a single time. Other DNA sequences in the sample encode the same CDR3. The chain employs TRBV6-5 and TRBJ1-1; tentatively, D is TRBD1 (5 bases). The germline V gene encodes CDR1 MNHEY and CDR2 SVGAGI. Deletions cut 6 bases from V and 0 bases from J, with 5 bases between. CDR3 size: 12 residues. The chain's CDR3 is CASRTVNTEAFF. Written as DNA, the CDR3 is TGTGCCAGCAGGACAGTGAACACTGAAGCTTTCTTT.